These T cell receptor beta chains were read from a single sample in a study of Tregs in tolerant kidney transplant recipients. Only in-frame clones appear in the TCRdb table, and some are missing; sequencing was by immunoSEQ multiplex PCR. The profile shows over 50,000 clones, 80% to 90% of them singletons. Material for sequencing was CD4+ T cells from blood. These receptors originate from a human donor in good health. Both conserved end residues are part of each CDR3. Fields, in order: D gene, J gene, V gene, clone size, CDR3 DNA, CDR3 protein. The D gene is left open where the match is weak. Clone size is not always given. Where it is, it says once, few, many or a class for expanded clones.

>TRBD2|TRBJ2-1|TRBV5-6|.
TGTGCCAGCAGCTTGGTCGGGGGACGGACTAGCGCCTTCAATGAGCAGTTCTTC
CASSLVGGRTSAFNEQFF
>.|TRBJ2-7|TRBV7-9|.
TGTGCCAGCAGCTTAGTTGGACACGGATTCCACGAGCAGTACTTC
CASSLVGHGFHEQYF
>.|TRBJ1-1|TRBV6-5|once
TGTGCCAGCAGTTTGGGGGGACACACTGAAGCTTTCTTT
CASSLGGHTEAFF
>TRBD1|TRBJ2-5|TRBV10-2|few
TGCGCCAGCAGTGCCGAAAACAGGGGCCAGTTAGGGACCCAGTACTTC
CASSAENRGQLGTQYF
>.|TRBJ2-7|TRBV19|.
TGTGCCAGTAGTATACCCGGGGAGGGGGCGAGGGAGCAGTACTTC
CASSIPGEGAREQYF
>.|TRBJ1-5|TRBV6-4|once
TGTGCCAGCAGTGACCGGACACGACCTCATTATAGCAATCAGCCCCAGCATTTT
CASSDRTRPHYSNQPQHF
>.|TRBJ1-2|TRBV6-1|.
TGTGCCAGCAGTGAAGCGGGGGACGGCTACACCTTC
CASSEAGDGYTF
>TRBD2|TRBJ2-3|TRBV7-8|.
TGTGCCAGCAGCTTCACTAGCGGGGGCACAGATACGCAGTATTTT
CASSFTSGGTDTQYF
>.|TRBJ1-2|TRBV28|.
TGTGCCAGCAGTTTGAGGGGCCCGAGCTATGGCTACACCTTC
CASSLRGPSYGYTF
>.|TRBJ1-1|TRBV6-6|.
TGTGCCAGCAGTCTTCCCCAGGGGCCCGAAGCTTTCTTT
CASSLPQGPEAFF
>TRBD1|TRBJ1-2|TRBV30|few
TGTGCCTGGAGCATCGACAGGGGAAGCGGCTACACCTTC
CAWSIDRGSGYTF
>.|TRBJ2-3|TRBV9|.
TGTGCCAGCAGCGTAGATGCCCCTGGGGCAGATACGCAGTATTTT
CASSVDAPGADTQYF
>.|TRBJ2-3|TRBV6-4|.
TGTGCCAGCAGTGACCACCCCCCCGGGACCATTAGCACAGATACGCAGTATTTT
CASSDHPPGTISTDTQYF
>.|TRBJ1-1|TRBV7-9|.
TGTGCCAGCAGCTTAGATGCCGGGACCCGAGCTTTCTTT
CASSLDAGTRAFF
>TRBD1|TRBJ1-3|TRBV6-5|.
TGTGCCAGCAGTCTTGGACAGGGCGGAAACACCATATATTTT
CASSLGQGGNTIYF
>.|TRBJ1-1|TRBV29-1|.
TGCAGCGTGCAAACAGGGTTGAACACTGAAGCTTTCTTT
CSVQTGLNTEAFF
>.|TRBJ2-5|TRBV9|.
TGTGCCAGCAGCGTATGGGGGACAGAGACCCAGTACTTC
CASSVWGTETQYF
>.|TRBJ2-7|TRBV6-5|.
TGTGCCAGCACATTTTGGACGGGTTCCTACGAGCAGTACTTC
CASTFWTGSYEQYF
>.|TRBJ2-7|TRBV5-4|.
TGTGCCAGCAGCGAGTGGAACAGGGTTATAGGGAGCGAGCAGTACTTC
CASSEWNRVIGSEQYF
>.|TRBJ2-3|TRBV9|few
TGTGCCAGCAGCGTAGATCCCGGCAGCACAGATACGCAGTATTTT
CASSVDPGSTDTQYF
>TRBD1|TRBJ2-7|TRBV9|.
TGTGCCAGCAGCGTAGAGGGACAGGGGGCAGGGGAGCAGTACTTC
CASSVEGQGAGEQYF
>TRBD1|TRBJ2-7|TRBV7-3|.
TGTGCCAGCAGCTTAACGGGACAGGGGGGATACGAGCAGTACTTC
CASSLTGQGGYEQYF
>.|TRBJ1-2|TRBV7-9|.
TGTGCCAGCAGCTGGGGGAGGGCTTACTATGGCTACACCTTC
CASSWGRAYYGYTF
>.|TRBJ2-5|TRBV12-5|.
TGTGCTAGTGGTTTCGAGGGGGGACCCCAAGAGACCCAGTACTTC
CASGFEGGPQETQYF
>.|TRBJ2-7|TRBV11-2|.
TGTGCCAGCAGCTTTCGACGCGAGCAGTACTTC
CASSFRREQYF
>TRBD1|TRBJ1-6|TRBV7-2|.
TGTGCCAGCAGCGCGGACAGGGCGCAGAATTCACCCCTCCACTTT
CASSADRAQNSPLHF
>.|TRBJ1-3|TRBV7-9|once
TGTGCCAGCAGCTCTGGAGGGGGTGTTGGTGGAAACACCATATATTTT
CASSSGGGVGGNTIYF
>TRBD1|TRBJ1-5|TRBV2|few
TGTGCCAGCAGCCGGGACAGCCCCAATCAGCCCCAGCATTTT
CASSRDSPNQPQHF
>.|TRBJ1-2|TRBV5-1|.
TGCGCCAGCAGCTTGAATCTCGCTAGTGGGGGGTCAGGCTATGGCTACACCTTC
CASSLNLASGGSGYGYTF
>.|TRBJ2-1|TRBV19|.
TGTGCCAGTAGTATAAATATCCTACTAGTTACCGGGAATGAGCAGTTCTTC
CASSINILLVTGNEQFF
>.|TRBJ2-3|TRBV6-1|.
TGTGCCAGCAGTGAAGCACCTACCGGCACAGATACGCAGTATTTT
CASSEAPTGTDTQYF